The entry that follows covers one TCR beta chain sequence. Its antigen is undetermined. The record originates from a study of beta chain features in type 1 diabetes. Study context: What patients shared with healthy donors was a similar profile of age, gender and cell yields. Findings of the study overall: In comparison with healthy donors, patients had naive, central memory and Treg TCRB repertoires that appeared more similar.

The CDR3 length is 14 residues. The germline V and J ends were trimmed by 0 bases and 8 bases, with 14 bases remaining between them. Germline V gene data show CDR1 as GTSNPN and CDR2 as SVGIG (reference sequence). Of the isolated RNA, all was reverse transcribed, and so the sequenced material was expressed TCRB transcripts. The protocol was immunoSEQ multiplex PCR, while the TCRdb copy is restricted to in-frame clones and leaves out a portion. The sample holds around 430,000 clones, about 29% seen once. This sequence was found in a man younger than 35 in good health. Sequencing was performed on naive CD4+ T cells from blood. This rearrangement joins TRBV30 to TRBJ2-1; D ambiguous. The CDR3 region has the DNA TGTGCCTGGAGTGTAACCCGTGCGTCAGATGAGCAGTTCTTC. Encoded protein: CAWSVTRASDEQFF. Combining the CDR3 with reference TRBV30 and TRBJ2-1 gives the whole variable domain SQTIHQWPATLVQPVGSPLSLECTVEGTSNPNLYWYRQAAGRGLQLLFYSVGIGQISSEVPQNLSASRPQDRQFILSSKKLLLSDSGFYLCAWSVTRASDEQFFGPGTRLTVL.